A single T cell receptor (beta chain) is shown here with its context. What it binds is not known. The ends were cut back, 6 bases at V and 9 bases at J, with 15 bases in the middle. Germline-derived CDR1 and CDR2 are MNHEY and SVGAGI. CDR3 length: 13 residues. These data originate in a study of radiotherapy plus CTLA-4 blockade in lung cancer. Looking at the study overall: Objective responses were documented in approximately 18% of patients, with disease control in about 29%.

Findings and limits, study-wide: Interferon-beta and early blood T cell clone dynamics reportedly predicted response best. Once radiotherapy plus ipilimumab had been given, TCR clones derived from tumor expanded in blood.

Clones were sequenced by immunoSEQ multiplex PCR, and TCRdb holds only the in-frame ones, with some missing. The repertoire has tens of thousands of clones, around 88% of them found once; the top ten carry more than 2%. Focal radiation and CTLA-4 blockade (ipilimumab) were tested in chemo-refractory metastatic non-small-cell lung cancer patients. The TCR comes from a human donor with non-small cell lung cancer who had a partial response to radiotherapy plus ipilimumab. The V and J genes are TRBV6-5 and TRBJ1-5; TRBD1 might be the D (6 bases). Sequences were derived from peripheral blood, sampled from a patient treated with radiotherapy plus ipilimumab. The chain's CDR3 is CASRIQGRGPQHF. CDR3 nucleotide sequence: TGTGCCAGCAGGATACAGGGCAGGGGGCCCCAGCATTTT.